This TCR beta chain was identified during a study of vaccination and CD4 T cells after COVID-19. Sequencing of cultured CD4+ T cell DNA used the Oncomine TCR Beta short-read assay. TCRdb redid the calling of the PCR reads with MiXCR, one entry per CDR3 protein. The sample consists of 7,000 to 7,500 distinct CDR3 sequences, roughly 30% of them appearing once. Regarding treatment: roughly 10-day PBMC culture with coronavirus spike peptide pools or control peptides (ViraFEST assay). CD4+ T-cell collection from the unexposed donor predated the COVID-19 pandemic (2011-2018). ViraFEST expanded antigen-specific T cells with peptide pools, then sequenced TCRs. CDR1 and CDR2 from the germline V gene are LNHNV and YYDKDF (reference sequence). The CDR3 contains 16 residues. V shed 5 bases, J shed 4 bases, and the junction held 8 bases outside the gene matches. Concerning this clonotype: The antigen remains undetermined.

The chain joins TRBV15 to TRBJ1-5; TRBD1 agrees at 10 bases. The material sequenced was CD4+ T cells from blood, cultured in vitro. This TCR derives from a human donor in good health. CDR3 loop: CATSAYGTGDNQPQHF. CDR3 coding DNA: TGTGCCACCAGCGCATACGGGACAGGGGATAATCAGCCCCAGCATTTT.